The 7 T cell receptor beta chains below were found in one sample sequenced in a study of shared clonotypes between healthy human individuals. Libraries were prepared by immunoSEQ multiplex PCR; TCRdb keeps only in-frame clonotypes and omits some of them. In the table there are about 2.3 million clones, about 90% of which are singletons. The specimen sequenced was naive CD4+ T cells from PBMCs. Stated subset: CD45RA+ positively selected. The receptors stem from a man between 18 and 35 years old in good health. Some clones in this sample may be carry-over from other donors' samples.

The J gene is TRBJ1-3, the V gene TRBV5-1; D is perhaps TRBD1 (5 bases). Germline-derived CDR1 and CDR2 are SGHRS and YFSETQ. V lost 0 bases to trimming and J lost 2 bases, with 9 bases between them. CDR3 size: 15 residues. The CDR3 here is CASSLAGVPGNTIYF. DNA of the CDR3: TGCGCCAGCAGCTTGGCGGGGGTCCCTGGAAACACCATATATTTT.

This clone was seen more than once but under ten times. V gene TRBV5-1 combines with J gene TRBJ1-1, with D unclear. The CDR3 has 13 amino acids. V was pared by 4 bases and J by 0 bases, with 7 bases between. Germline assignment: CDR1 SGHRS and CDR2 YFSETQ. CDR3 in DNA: TGCGCCAGCAGCGAGACGGTGAACACTGAAGCTTTCTTT. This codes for CASSETVNTEAFF. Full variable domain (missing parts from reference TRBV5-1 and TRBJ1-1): KAGVTQTPRYLIKTRGQQVTLSCSPISGHRSVSWYQQTPGQGLQFLFEYFSETQRNKGNFPGRFSGRQFSNSRSEMNVSTLELGDSALYLCASSETVNTEAFFGQGTRLTVV.

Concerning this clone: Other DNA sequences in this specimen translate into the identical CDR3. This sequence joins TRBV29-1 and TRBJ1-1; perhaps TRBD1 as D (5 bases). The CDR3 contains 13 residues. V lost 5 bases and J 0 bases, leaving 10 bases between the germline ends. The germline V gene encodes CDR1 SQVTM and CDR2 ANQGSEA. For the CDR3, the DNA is TGCAGCGTTAGAGGGGTCATGAACACTGAAGCTTTCTTT. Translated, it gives CSVRGVMNTEAFF.

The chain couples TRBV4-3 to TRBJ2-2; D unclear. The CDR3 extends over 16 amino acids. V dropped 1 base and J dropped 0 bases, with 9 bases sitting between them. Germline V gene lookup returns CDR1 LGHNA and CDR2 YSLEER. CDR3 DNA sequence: TGCGCCAGCAGCCAAGCGCGTCCATCGAACACCGGGGAGCTGTTTTTT. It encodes CASSQARPSNTGELFF.

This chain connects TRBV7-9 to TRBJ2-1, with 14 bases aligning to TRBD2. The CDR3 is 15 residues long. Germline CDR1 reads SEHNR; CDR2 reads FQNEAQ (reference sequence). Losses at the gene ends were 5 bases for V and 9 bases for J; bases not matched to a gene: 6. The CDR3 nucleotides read TGTGCCAGCAGCGGAGGGACTAGCGGGAGTGGTGAGCAGTTCTTC. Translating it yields CASSGGTSGSGEQFF.

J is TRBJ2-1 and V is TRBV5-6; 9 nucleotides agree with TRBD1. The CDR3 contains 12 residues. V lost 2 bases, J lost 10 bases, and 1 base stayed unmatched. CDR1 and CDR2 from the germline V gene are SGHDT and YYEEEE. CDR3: CASSFTGGEQFF. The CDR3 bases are TGTGCCAGCAGCTTCACAGGGGGCGAGCAGTTCTTC.

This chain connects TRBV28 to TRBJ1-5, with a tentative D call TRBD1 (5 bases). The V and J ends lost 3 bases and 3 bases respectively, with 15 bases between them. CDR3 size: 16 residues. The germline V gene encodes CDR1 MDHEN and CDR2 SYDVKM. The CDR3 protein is CASSFITGPTNQPQHF. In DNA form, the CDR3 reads TGTGCCAGCAGTTTCATCACGGGACCCACCAATCAGCCCCAGCATTTT.